This T cell receptor (beta chain) was documented in a study of cytomegalovirus exposure and HLA in healthy donors. Findings and limits, study-wide: Within a later analysis, the majority of CMV-associated TCR beta chains appeared HLA-restricted. A link between a missense DCLRE1C variant and TCR beta V- and J-gene trimming emerged from a later analysis. The sole available immune exposure information was CMV serostatus. More clonal expansion characterized HLA-associated TCR beta chains than equally common others in a later analysis.

The CDR3 consists of 15 residues. The V gene's germline CDR1 is SGHKS and CDR2 YYEKEE (reference sequence). The ends lost 1 base at V and 2 bases at J; junction bases unmatched: 6. The PCR ran on 60 Vbeta and 13 Jbeta primers. Repertoires were generated with immunoSEQ multiplex PCR, while TCRdb's copy carries only in-frame clones and drops some. In the table there are approximately 100,000 clones, about 74% of which are singletons. As for this clone: The target antigen is unknown.

The sequenced sample consisted of PBMCs. The TCR comes from a male donor in good health and CMV-seronegative. The chain couples TRBV5-5 to TRBJ2-7; 7 positions match TRBD1. As DNA, the CDR3 is TGTGCCAGCAGCTTGTCCCGGACAGGCGCCTACGAGCAGTACTTC. Translating it yields CASSLSRTGAYEQYF.